This T cell receptor (beta chain) appears in the sequencing data of a study of T cell repertoires in cytomegalovirus infection. Study summary: Recently identified HLA-C-restricted and well-studied HLA-B-restricted CMV epitopes were used.

Germline lookup yields CDR1 SGDLS and CDR2 YYNGEE. This CDR3 spans 16 amino acids. Trimming left V 4 bases short and J 6 bases short, with 20 bases between. TCRdb passed the reads through MiXCR, listing each CDR3 protein once. The repertoire holds approximately 1,000,000 distinct CDR3 sequences, approximately 32% seen once, with around 15% in the top ten. On this clonotype: What it binds is not known.

The material was cultured CD8+ T cells from PBMCs, obtained from culture after CMV antigen stimulation. The V gene is TRBV9, the J gene TRBJ2-1; maybe TRBD2 (6 bases). The sequence derives from a human donor in good health (CMV status not recorded). Some clones in this sample may be carry-over from other donors' samples. As DNA, the CDR3 is TGTGCCAGCAGCCCGAGACAAGGGGCGGAGGGCAATGAGCAGTTCTTC. This translates into CASSPRQGAEGNEQFF.